Shown below are 10 T cell receptor beta chains from a single sample sequenced in a study of blood T cells in healthy people across ages. For the second PCR, which ran for about 6 to 11 cycles, a sample-barcoded 5' primer and a J-beta primer mix were used. TCRdb passed the 5' RACE reads through MiXCR, listing each CDR3 protein once. The sample lists 750,000 to 950,000 distinct CDR3 sequences, around a quarter occurring once. This same sample was also part of a study on T cells of mothers and their children.

Sequences were obtained from blood. The receptors originated from a boy between 10 and 17 years old in good health.

V is TRBV4-2 and J is TRBJ1-2, with a possible D match to TRBD1 (5 bases). CDR3 length: 15 amino acids. The germline gives CDR1 LGHNA, CDR2 YNFKEQ. The V gene lost 4 bases and the J gene lost 8 bases, with 20 bases spanning the gap. The CDR3 DNA reads as TGTGCCAGCAGCCCGGGGGGAGGGACGACAATAGGCTACACCTTC. Its translation: CASSPGGGTTIGYTF.

The chain couples TRBV10-3 to TRBJ2-1; 12 bases are a match to TRBD2. CDR3 length equals 15 residues. Germline V lookup: CDR1 ENHRY, CDR2 SYGVKD. The junction had 4 bases not matched to a gene; V was cut back by 3 bases and J by 7 bases. For the CDR3, the DNA is TGTGCCATCAGTGAACTAGCGGGGGGAAGTAATGAGCAGTTCTTC. Residues: CAISELAGGSNEQFF.

The V call is TRBV20-1, the J call TRBJ2-1; D tentatively fits TRBD1 or TRBD2 (6 bases each). There are 16 residues in the CDR3. The V and J ends lost 5 bases and 4 bases respectively, with 21 bases between them. The germline gives CDR1 DFQATT, CDR2 SNEGSKA (reference sequence). CDR3 sequence (DNA): TGCAGTGCTGACAGTAAGGGGGGACCGAATTACAATGAGCAGTTCTTC. Its protein product is CSADSKGGPNYNEQFF.

This clonotype was recorded a few times. In DNA form, the CDR3 reads TGTGCCAGCAGTTTGATGGGGGCGGGAGGCTACACCTTC. Protein sequence: CASSLMGAGGYTF. The chain combines TRBV12-3 or TRBV12-4 with TRBJ1-2, with D possibly matching TRBD1 (6 bases). The ends were cut back, 3 bases at V and 8 bases at J, with 13 bases in the middle. The CDR3 has 13 residues.

Comments on this clonotype: The junction shows a germline mismatch at one end, possibly a read error. The rearrangement links TRBV7-9 to TRBJ2-1, with D hard to call. The CDR3 spans 9 residues. CDR1 and CDR2 from the germline V gene are SEHNR and FQNEAQ (reference sequence). In DNA, the CDR3 is TGTGCCAGCGAGATGGAGCAGTCCTTC. Translating it yields CASEMEQSF.

The table lists this clonotype with a few counts. The chain uses TRBV29-1 and TRBJ2-7; D assignment may be TRBD1 or TRBD2 (5 bases each). Germline assignment: CDR1 SQVTM and CDR2 ANQGSEA. The CDR3 extends over 12 amino acids. V lost 6 bases and J lost 0, with 9 bases in between. The CDR3 region is CSVGRSSYEQYF. The CDR3 DNA follows: TGCAGCGTGGGACGGAGCTCCTACGAGCAGTACTTC.

This clonotype occurred a few times. This CDR3 is CASSPDVGWPQHF. In nucleotides, the CDR3 is TGTGCCAGCAGCCCGGACGTTGGGTGGCCCCAGCATTTT. The V and J genes are TRBV7-2 and TRBJ1-5; no definite D call. Germline lookup yields CDR1 SGHTA and CDR2 FQGNSA. The V end was cut by 5 bases, the J end by 9 bases, with 14 bases between. The length of the CDR3 is 13 residues.

The chain is built from TRBV3-1 and TRBJ1-6; D unclear. Germline V gives CDR1 LGHDT, CDR2 YNNKEL (reference sequence). CDR3 size: 14 residues. V lost 1 base, J lost 10 bases, and 11 bases lay in between. CDR3 sequence reads: CASSQGPERSPLHF. The DNA of the CDR3 is TGTGCCAGCAGCCAAGGCCCTGAGCGGTCACCCCTCCACTTT.

This rearrangement joins TRBV20-1 to TRBJ2-1, with TRBD2 identical over 10 bases. The trim removed 6 bases at V and 1 base at J, leaving 6 bases unmatched. The CDR3 loop spans 15 amino acids. The V gene's germline CDR1 is DFQATT and CDR2 SNEGSKA (reference sequence). CDR3 protein: CSAGSGGASYNEQFF. The CDR3 nucleotides are TGCAGTGCCGGGAGCGGGGGGGCTTCCTACAATGAGCAGTTCTTC.

In this sample, this clonotype turned up a few times. The rearrangement joins TRBV19 to TRBJ1-1, with D perhaps matching TRBD1 (5 bases). The CDR3 spans 17 residues. The germline CDR1 and CDR2 sequences are LNHDA and SQIVND (reference sequence). Deletions cut 4 bases from V and 1 base from J, with 19 bases between. The CDR3 is CASSTTPGQHQNTEAFF. The CDR3 region has the DNA TGTGCCAGTAGTACCACGCCGGGGCAGCACCAGAACACTGAAGCTTTCTTT. Full variable domain (remainder filled in from reference TRBV19 and TRBJ1-1): DGGITQSPKYLFRKEGQNVTLSCEQNLNHDAMYWYRQDPGQGLRLIYYSQIVNDFQKGDIAEGYSVSREKKESFPLTVTSAQKNPTAFYLCASSTTPGQHQNTEAFFGQGTRLTVV.